The 11 T cell receptor beta chains listed next were all sequenced from one sample in a study of T cells after yellow fever vaccination (dated by TCRdb to between 2018 and 2020). Per the publication, the treatment or condition label means: live attenuated yellow fever vaccine strain. Library preparation employed 5' RACE. The run used an Illumina HiSeq 2500. TCRdb redid the processing of the public reads, applying fastp at Q25 and MiXCR, and retained in-frame beta chains. Entries are consolidated by CDR3 protein sequence, retaining the most common genes and DNA. The sample profile shows 500,000 to 650,000 distinct CDR3 sequences; about 17% of them were found once. 15% to 20% of the sample goes to the ten largest clones. The sequencing here drew on PBMCs, taken 4 to 5 days after the first yellow fever vaccination. These TCRs come from a man between 18 and 29 years old who received the YFV17D yellow fever vaccine.

The rearrangement joins TRBV20-1 to TRBJ2-1; 12 positions agree with TRBD2. This CDR3 is built from 15 residues. J was trimmed by 4 bases and V by 3 bases; bases with no gene match: 4. Germline CDR1 and CDR2: DFQATT and SNEGSKA (reference sequence). The CDR3 loop reads CSARASGGEYNEQFF. CDR3 nucleotide sequence: TGCAGTGCTAGGGCTAGCGGGGGGGAATACAATGAGCAGTTCTTC.

CDR3 sequence: CASSPRDPAFGQPQHF. CDR3 nucleotide sequence: TGTGCCAGCTCACCACGCGATCCCGCTTTTGGTCAGCCCCAGCATTTT. V gene TRBV18 combines with J gene TRBJ1-5; no firm D call. The CDR3 is 16 residues long. From germline, CDR1 is KGHSH and CDR2 LQKENI. V lost 1 base and J 6 bases, leaving 16 bases between the germline ends.

The V gene is TRBV20-1, the J gene TRBJ2-3; the D gene is possibly TRBD1 (5 bases). Germline CDR1 is DFQATT and CDR2 is SNEGSKA (reference sequence). This CDR3 is built from 13 residues. V was pared by 7 bases and J by 1 base, with 12 bases between. The CDR3 reads CSEGFRGTDTQYF. The CDR3 nucleotides read TGCAGTGAGGGGTTTCGGGGCACAGATACGCAGTATTTT.

CDR3 coding DNA: TGTGCCAGCAGTGATCCCGGGGGGCTTACAGAGACCCAGTACTTC. Protein product: CASSDPGGLTETQYF. The chain joins TRBV2 to TRBJ2-5; tentative D call: TRBD2 (7 bases). This CDR3 contains 15 residues. Germline V gene sequence: CDR1 SNHLY, CDR2 FYNNEI. The V gene lost 3 bases and the J gene lost 4 bases, with 15 bases spanning the gap.

The V call is TRBV20-1, the J call TRBJ2-1, with 7 positions matching TRBD2. V lost 0 bases, J lost 12 bases, and 11 bases stayed unmatched. Germline V gene data show CDR1 as DFQATT and CDR2 as SNEGSKA (reference sequence). This CDR3 has 14 residues. The CDR3 nucleotides read TGCAGTGCTAGAGAGGGGACTACTCGACGGGGGCAGTTCTTC. This sequence encodes CSAREGTTRRGQFF.

This clonotype was found many times. The chain recombines TRBV12-3 or TRBV12-4 with TRBJ1-5, with D uncertain. This CDR3 spans 12 amino acids. Trimming stripped 5 bases from V and 6 bases from J, with 8 bases between. CDR3 bases: TGTGCCAGCAGTAGTGTGGGTCAGCCCCAGCATTTT. Amino acids: CASSSVGQPQHF.

This clonotype has just a few counts. The germline gene is not matched at one end of the junction; a read error may be the cause. The J gene is TRBJ2-1, the V gene TRBV5-1; 12 bases are shared with TRBD2. CDR1 is SGHRS and CDR2 is YFSETQ in the germline V gene. The CDR3 has 16 residues. The CDR3 DNA reads as TGCCCCAGCAGCTCCGGGGCTAGCGGGGGGGCTCATGAGCAGTTCTTC. Its translation is CPSSSGASGGAHEQFF.

V is TRBV4-3 and J is TRBJ2-7, with D possibly matching TRBD2 (6 bases). Germline V gene lookup returns CDR1 LGHNA and CDR2 YSLEER. The CDR3 has 15 amino acids. With 1 base removed from V and 3 bases from J, the gap between germline ends came to 13 bases. The CDR3 region is CASSQVLGGIYEQYF. DNA of the CDR3: TGCGCCAGCAGCCAAGTCCTGGGAGGAATCTACGAGCAGTACTTC.

This chain connects TRBV5-4 to TRBJ2-1; D unresolved. Per the germline V gene, CDR1 is SGHNT and CDR2 is YYREEE (reference sequence). The CDR3 has 17 amino acids. Trimming took off 2 bases at V and 0 bases at J, with 15 bases between the two ends. Here the CDR3 reads CASSFQRALPSYNEQFF. CDR3 coding DNA: TGTGCCAGCAGCTTCCAACGGGCTTTGCCCTCCTACAATGAGCAGTTCTTC.

The chain carries TRBV7-6 and TRBJ1-6, with D unclear. The ends were cut back, 0 bases at V and 4 bases at J, with 16 bases in the middle. The CDR3 totals 18 residues. Looked up from germline, CDR1 is SGHVS and CDR2 is FNYEAQ. The CDR3 spells CASSLARVTRGYNSPLHF. The CDR3 DNA reads as TGTGCCAGCAGCTTAGCGCGGGTCACCCGGGGATATAATTCACCCCTCCACTTT.

The rearrangement joins TRBV5-8 to TRBJ2-1; 13 bases line up with TRBD2. Germline V CDR1 and CDR2: SGHTS, YDEGEE. V shed 5 bases, J shed 12 bases, and the junction held 11 bases outside the gene matches. This CDR3 comprises 15 residues. CDR3 region: CASRHRTSGGLSQFF. The DNA for the CDR3 is TGTGCCAGCAGACACCGGACTAGCGGGGGCCTGTCGCAGTTCTTC.